The 12 T cell receptor beta chains in this list originate from one sample, sequenced in a study of post-analysis software for immune sequencing data. Overall study results and limits: Four or five TRBV segments (TRBV5-6, TRBV5-1 and TRBV20-1 among them) occurred more frequently in patients than in controls.

For these TCRs, the target antigens are not known. Sequencing libraries made from TCR beta cDNA carried unique molecular identifiers. TCRdb used MiXCR to reprocess the PCR reads, holding one entry per CDR3 protein. The repertoire holds around 710,000 distinct CDR3 sequences, around 46% seen once, with 4.9% in the top ten. The sequenced sample was blood. The receptor set was obtained from a girl aged 10 to 17 with multiple sclerosis.

Comment on this clonotype: This may be a read error: a much more frequent sequence differs by one nucleotide. The chain recombines TRBV10-3 with TRBJ2-7; the D is unclear. The V gene lost 2 bases and the J gene lost 7 bases, with 9 bases spanning the gap. Germline V lookup: CDR1 ENHRY, CDR2 SYGVKD. This CDR3 region has 12 residues. CDR3 loop: CAISEEQNEQYF. The DNA of the CDR3 is TGTGCCATCAGTGAGGAACAGAATGAGCAGTACTTC.

The table lists this clonotype with a few counts. The V and J genes are TRBV20-1 and TRBJ2-1; possibly TRBD2 for D (6 bases). Germline CDR1 is DFQATT and CDR2 is SNEGSKA (reference sequence). This CDR3 has 15 residues. The ends were cut back, 0 bases at V and 9 bases at J, with 18 bases in the middle. The CDR3 is CSARDWANNGGEQFF. Written as DNA, the CDR3 is TGCAGTGCTAGAGATTGGGCGAACAACGGGGGTGAGCAGTTCTTC.

The CDR3 spells CASSVLGGSYNEQFF. CDR3 nucleotides: TGTGCCAGCAGCGTTCTAGGTGGGTCCTACAATGAGCAGTTCTTC. The chain has TRBV7-2 and TRBJ2-1; D is undetermined. The CDR3 spans 15 residues. Trimming left V 5 bases short and J 1 base short, with 12 bases between. Germline V gene lookup returns CDR1 SGHTA and CDR2 FQGNSA.

J is TRBJ2-1 and V is TRBV5-1, with D perhaps TRBD2 (5 bases). Germline V gives CDR1 SGHRS, CDR2 YFSETQ. The CDR3 sequence is 17 residues long. V was pared by 0 bases and J by 5 bases, with 18 bases between. The CDR3 protein is CASSLGLAPNPNNEQFF. The CDR3 DNA sequence: TGCGCCAGCAGCTTGGGTTTAGCGCCAAACCCCAACAATGAGCAGTTCTTC.

The chain has TRBV4-3 and TRBJ2-1; D is ambiguous. Trimming stripped 4 bases from V and 5 bases from J, with 15 bases between. The CDR3 sequence is 15 residues long. Germline CDR1 reads LGHNA; CDR2 reads YSLEER. The CDR3 bases are TGCGCCAGCAGCCCAAATCTCGAGCCAAACAATGAGCAGTTCTTC. This encodes CASSPNLEPNNEQFF.

V usage is TRBV7-9 and J usage is TRBJ2-5; maybe TRBD2 (5 bases). V was cut by 6 bases and J by 5 bases, with 25 bases left in between. Germline V gene data show CDR1 as SEHNR and CDR2 as FQNEAQ (reference sequence). This CDR3 has 17 residues. CDR3 sequence reads: CASSTLPSPEGGETQYF. The CDR3 region has the DNA TGTGCCAGCAGTACGTTACCCTCACCCGAGGGCGGCGAGACCCAGTACTTC.

This rearrangement joins TRBV12-3 or TRBV12-4 to TRBJ2-7; D possibly corresponds to TRBD2 (5 bases). The V gene lost 2 bases and the J gene lost 3 bases, with 17 bases spanning the gap. The CDR3 covers 16 residues. CDR3 residues: CASSLSGAGSDYEQYF. In DNA, the CDR3 is TGTGCCAGCAGTTTAAGCGGCGCCGGATCCGACTACGAGCAGTACTTC.

V and J are TRBV6-5 and TRBJ1-2, with D unclear. The V end was cut by 8 bases, the J end by 0 bases, with 10 bases between. Looked up from germline, CDR1 is MNHEY and CDR2 is SVGAGI. This CDR3 spans 13 amino acids. The CDR3 region is CASADGPNYGYTF. In DNA, the CDR3 is TGTGCCAGCGCGGACGGTCCTAACTATGGCTACACCTTC.

The V and J genes are TRBV10-3 and TRBJ2-5, with 8 nucleotides matching TRBD2. Trimming removed 5 bases from V and 4 bases from J; junction bases left unmatched: 9. The CDR3 totals 15 residues. Germline-derived CDR1 and CDR2 are ENHRY and SYGVKD. In DNA, the CDR3 is TGTGCCATCAGTCCCGGACCAGCGGGAGCAGAGACCCAGTACTTC. This encodes CAISPGPAGAETQYF.

This rearrangement joins TRBV7-2 to TRBJ1-2, with TRBD1 as a possible D gene (6 bases). V was clipped by 1 base and J by 4 bases, with 13 bases between them. The CDR3 is 15 amino acids. The germline V gene has CDR1 SGHTA and CDR2 FQGNSA. CDR3: CASSLVSGEVYGYTF. In nucleotides, the CDR3 is TGTGCCAGCAGCTTAGTTTCAGGGGAGGTCTATGGCTACACCTTC.

This chain uses TRBV29-1 with TRBJ1-1; tentatively, D is TRBD1 (5 bases). CDR1 is SQVTM, CDR2 ANQGSEA, per germline. This CDR3 spans 16 amino acids. The V and J ends lost 6 bases and 3 bases respectively, with 23 bases between them. The CDR3, as DNA: TGCAGCGTCCCCACTCCAGGGCCCAACGGCTACACTGAAGCTTTCTTT. This translates into CSVPTPGPNGYTEAFF.

This chain links TRBV4-2 with TRBJ2-3; the D is unclear. Germline V gene lookup returns CDR1 LGHNA and CDR2 YNFKEQ. V shed 0 bases and J shed 2 bases, with 9 bases lying between them. CDR3 size: 15 residues. As DNA, the CDR3 is TGTGCCAGCAGCCAAGAGGTCCTGACCACAGATACGCAGTATTTT. It yields the protein CASSQEVLTTDTQYF.